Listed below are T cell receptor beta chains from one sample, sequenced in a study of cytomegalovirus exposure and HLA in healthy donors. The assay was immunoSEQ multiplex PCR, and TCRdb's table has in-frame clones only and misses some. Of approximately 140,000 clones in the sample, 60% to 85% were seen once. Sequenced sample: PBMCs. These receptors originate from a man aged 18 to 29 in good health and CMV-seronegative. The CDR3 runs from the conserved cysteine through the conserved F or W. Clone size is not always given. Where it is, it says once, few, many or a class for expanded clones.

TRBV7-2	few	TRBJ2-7	CASSLAGTSQYEQYF
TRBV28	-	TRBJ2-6	CASDPMSPGGKSGANVLTF
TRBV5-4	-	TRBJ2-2	CASSRGQLGTGELFF
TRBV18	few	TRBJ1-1	CASSPPQGGNTEAFF
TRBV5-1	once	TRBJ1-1	CASSLGVATTSAEAFF
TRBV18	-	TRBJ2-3	CASCTASTDTQYF
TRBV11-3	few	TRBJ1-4	CASSHAGQGTNEKLFF
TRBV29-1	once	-	CSSWTGGGEQYF
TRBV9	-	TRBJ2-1	CASSVGHLAGGLNEQFF
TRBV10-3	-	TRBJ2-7	CAISEEDRGSEQYF
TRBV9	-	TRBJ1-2	CASSVDPDSNYGYTF
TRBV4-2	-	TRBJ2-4	CASSQEQAGGRNIQYF
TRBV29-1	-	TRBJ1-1	CSVTSNLGGTEAFF
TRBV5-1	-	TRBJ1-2	CASSRQGLVDGYTF
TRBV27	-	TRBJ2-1	CASRFNSGSYNEQFF
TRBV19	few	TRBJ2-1	CASSGTSGRNEQFF
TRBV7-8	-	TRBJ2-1	CASSLLDLEQFF
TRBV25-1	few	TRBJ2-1	CASSELQIYNEQFF
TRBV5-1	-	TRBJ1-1	CASSSERDRGKAFF
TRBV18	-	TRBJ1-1	CASSPAGATNTEAFF
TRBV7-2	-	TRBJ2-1	CASSALWDSPYNEQFF
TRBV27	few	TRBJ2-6	CASNLPQGKGVSGANVLTF
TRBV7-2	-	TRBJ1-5	CASSLQGNQPQHF
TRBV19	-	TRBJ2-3	CASSIYSGTRTSTDTQYF
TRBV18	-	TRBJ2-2	CASSSITANTGELFF
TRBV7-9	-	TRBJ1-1	CASSLLGQGNTEAFF
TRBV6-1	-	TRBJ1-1	CATSGQGYTEAFF
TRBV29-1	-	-	CSVGDNAMGEQYF
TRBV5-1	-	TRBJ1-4	CASSSLSEEKLFF